A single sample is the source of the 32 T cell receptor beta chains below, sequenced in a study of chemoradiotherapy in HPV16-positive cancers. Data came from immunoSEQ multiplex PCR; TCRdb stores just in-frame clones and leaves some out. The sample includes approximately 840 clones, around 89% of them seen just once. The sequencing used tumor tissue, collected from a patient who underwent chemoradiotherapy. The origin of the receptors is a human donor with HPV-associated anogenital cancer.

This rearrangement joins TRBV28 to TRBJ1-2; tentatively, D is TRBD1 (5 bases). V lost 4 bases and J 4 bases, leaving 13 bases between the germline ends. CDR3 length: 14 residues. Per germline, CDR1 MDHEN and CDR2 SYDVKM. CDR3 DNA: TGTGCCAGCAGTTCGGGCCCGGGGACCTATGGCTACACCTTC. Translating gives CASSSGPGTYGYTF.

J is TRBJ2-1 and V is TRBV12-5, with a weak D call TRBD2 (5 bases). The CDR3 contains 14 residues. The germline V gene encodes CDR1 LGHNT and CDR2 FRNRAP. The ends were cut back, 5 bases at V and 2 bases at J, with 10 bases in the middle. The CDR3 reads CASGTGSTYNEQFF. In DNA form, the CDR3 reads TGTGCTAGTGGTACGGGGAGTACCTACAATGAGCAGTTCTTC.

This chain joins TRBV21-1 and TRBJ2-3; TRBD2 reflects the table's D call only, with no check against the DNA. TRBV21-1 is labeled a pseudogene. CDR3 length: 18 residues. CDR3 region: CASSKDSSGVWSTDTQYF. CDR3 in DNA: TGTGCCAGCAGCAAAGACTCTTCGGGGGTTTGGTCCACAGATACGCAGTATTTT.

This chain links TRBV2 with TRBJ1-2; TRBD1 is a possible D gene (6 bases). The CDR3 is 11 residues long. CDR1 and CDR2 (germline): SNHLY, FYNNEI. With 4 bases removed from V and 8 bases from J, the gap between germline ends came to 8 bases. The CDR3 loop reads CASSAGAGYTF. For the CDR3, the DNA is TGTGCCAGCAGTGCAGGGGCCGGCTACACCTTC.

CDR3: CASSLAGSGRALNEQFF. The DNA of the CDR3 is TGTGCCAGCAGCTTAGCCGGTAGCGGGAGGGCTCTCAATGAGCAGTTCTTC. The V and J genes are TRBV7-9 and TRBJ2-1; 11 bases match TRBD2. Looked up from germline, CDR1 is SEHNR and CDR2 is FQNEAQ (reference sequence). Unmatched junction bases numbered 7, after V lost 0 bases and J lost 6 bases. The CDR3 runs 17 residues.

The rearrangement uses TRBV7-9 and TRBJ2-3; D is possibly TRBD2 (5 bases). CDR1 and CDR2 from the germline V gene are SEHNR and FQNEAQ (reference sequence). This CDR3 comprises 16 residues. Trimming stripped 2 bases from V and 4 bases from J, with 16 bases between. The CDR3 sequence is CASSLLAGASADTQYF. In DNA form, the CDR3 reads TGTGCCAGCAGCTTATTGGCGGGCGCGTCGGCAGATACGCAGTATTTT.

The chain couples TRBV9 to TRBJ2-7; 10 bases agree with TRBD2. The germline V gene encodes CDR1 SGDLS and CDR2 YYNGEE. CDR3 length: 14 residues. V shed 7 bases, J shed 6 bases, and the junction held 10 bases outside the gene matches. This chain's CDR3 is CASSTSGGAAEQYF. The CDR3 DNA sequence: TGTGCCAGCTCGACGAGCGGGGGGGCCGCCGAGCAGTACTTC.

The CDR3 bases are TGCGCCAGCAGCTTGGAGACAGGGGGTAGGGAGCAGTACTTC. Amino acid sequence: CASSLETGGREQYF. The chain couples TRBV5-1 to TRBJ2-7, with 9 positions matching TRBD1. The CDR3 totals 14 residues. CDR1 and CDR2 from the germline V gene are SGHRS and YFSETQ. V lost 0 bases to trimming and J lost 7 bases; unmatched junction nucleotides: 5.

This chain connects TRBV5-6 to TRBJ1-6, with 8 bases aligning to TRBD1. Germline trimming cut 3 bases from V and 0 bases from J; bases unmatched to any gene: 5. Germline V gene lookup returns CDR1 SGHDT and CDR2 YYEEEE. The CDR3 contains 17 residues. The CDR3 bases are TGTGCCAGCAGCTCCTCAGGGGGCCTCTCCTATAATTCACCCCTCCACTTT. It specifies CASSSSGGLSYNSPLHF.

The J gene is TRBJ2-2, the V gene TRBV19; D call uncertain. CDR1 and CDR2 (germline): LNHDA, SQIVND (reference sequence). Deletions cut 7 bases from V and 3 bases from J, with 3 bases between. The CDR3 contains 11 residues. CDR3 DNA: TGTGCCAGTAACGACACCGGGGAGCTGTTTTTT. It yields the protein CASNDTGELFF.

This rearrangement joins TRBV5-6 to TRBJ1-5; D may be TRBD1 (5 bases). The V gene's germline CDR1 is SGHDT and CDR2 YYEEEE. The CDR3 consists of 15 residues. The V gene lost 1 base and the J gene lost 0 bases, with 8 bases spanning the gap. In DNA, the CDR3 is TGTGCCAGCAGCTTGAGACAGCATAGCAATCAGCCCCAGCATTTT. It yields the protein CASSLRQHSNQPQHF.

The chain employs TRBV7-8 and TRBJ1-1, with D perhaps matching TRBD1 (5 bases). Trimming left V 4 bases short and J 2 bases short, with 11 bases between. The CDR3 has 14 residues. Germline lookup yields CDR1 SGHVS and CDR2 FQNEAQ. The chain's CDR3 is CASSSGLLNTEAFF. The CDR3 DNA reads as TGTGCCAGCAGCTCGGGACTCCTCAACACTGAAGCTTTCTTT.

The gene calls are TRBV5-4 and TRBJ2-1; 8 bases line up with TRBD2. In germline, CDR1 is SGHNT, CDR2 YYREEE (reference sequence). Trimming removed 2 bases from V and 5 bases from J; junction bases left unmatched: 3. The CDR3 extends over 14 amino acids. CDR3 in amino acids: CASSLAGDNNEQFF. CDR3 bases: TGTGCCAGCAGCTTAGCGGGGGACAACAATGAGCAGTTCTTC.

This sequence joins TRBV4-1 and TRBJ2-1, with D tentatively TRBD2 (5 bases). CDR1 MGHRA and CDR2 YSYEKL come from the germline V gene. CDR3 size: 16 residues. Between the trimmed V and J ends, which lost 1 base and 6 bases, there was a span of 16 bases. The CDR3: CASSQGDGGHPNEQFF. CDR3 nucleotide sequence: TGCGCCAGCAGCCAAGGAGATGGCGGGCACCCCAATGAGCAGTTCTTC.

In regard to this clone: The junction does not match germline at one end; this may be a read error. The chain joins TRBV7-7 to TRBJ2-1, with D possibly called TRBD1 or TRBD2 (5 bases each). The CDR3 totals 11 residues. The germline V gene encodes CDR1 SSHAT and CDR2 FNYEAQ (reference sequence). The CDR3 spells CASSAGTEQFF. CDR3 bases: TGTGCTAGCAGCGCCGGGACGGAGCAGTTCTTC.

CDR3 sequence: CASSLSGEPNEQFF. The CDR3 DNA is TGTGCCAGCAGTTTAAGCGGGGAACCCAATGAGCAGTTCTTC. The genes are TRBV28 and TRBJ2-1, with 7 positions matching TRBD2. With 2 bases clipped from V and 6 bases from J, the junction kept 4 bases outside the gene matches. From germline, CDR1 is MDHEN and CDR2 SYDVKM. The CDR3 is 14 residues long.

V gene TRBV27 combines with J gene TRBJ2-2; 10 nucleotides agree with TRBD2. The CDR3 sequence is 15 residues long. The germline gives CDR1 MNHEY, CDR2 SMNVEV (reference sequence). V gave up 2 bases and J gave up 4 bases; unmatched junction bases: 1. Written as DNA, the CDR3 is TGTGCCAGCAGTTTAAGACTAGCGGGCACCGGGGAGCTGTTTTTT. It yields the protein CASSLRLAGTGELFF.

This rearrangement joins TRBV25-1 to TRBJ2-3; 9 bases map to TRBD2. The V gene end was trimmed by 3 bases and the J gene end by 5 bases; junction bases not matched to a gene: 3. The CDR3 loop spans 14 amino acids. Germline CDR1 and CDR2: MGHDK and SYGVNS. The DNA of the CDR3 is TGTGCCAGCAGTGATGGCGGGGGGGGAGATACGCAGTATTTT. Encoded protein: CASSDGGGGDTQYF. Full variable domain (missing parts from reference TRBV25-1 and TRBJ2-3): EADIYQTPRYLVIGTGKKITLECSQTMGHDKMYWYQQDPGMELHLIHYSYGVNSTEKGDLSSESTVSRIRTEHFPLTLESARPSHTSQYLCASSDGGGGDTQYFGPGTRLTVL.

V usage is TRBV2 and J usage is TRBJ1-6; D is uncertain. The V and J ends lost 2 bases and 9 bases respectively, with 11 bases between them. From germline, CDR1 is SNHLY and CDR2 FYNNEI. The CDR3 consists of 14 residues. CDR3 nucleotides: TGTGCCAGCAGTGAATTTACTGGTGGTTCACCCCTCCACTTT. Its translation: CASSEFTGGSPLHF.

The chain couples TRBV18 to TRBJ1-4; 10 bases fit TRBD1. V gave up 3 bases and J gave up 7 bases; unmatched junction bases: 2. Germline CDR1 KGHSH, CDR2 LQKENI. The CDR3 sequence is 14 residues long. CDR3 in DNA: TGTGCCAGCTCACCGGACAGGGGGGGTGAAAAACTGTTTTTT. This sequence encodes CASSPDRGGEKLFF.

The chain combines TRBV19 with TRBJ1-1, with a weak D call TRBD1 (6 bases). Germline V lookup: CDR1 LNHDA, CDR2 SQIVND (reference sequence). V was trimmed by 6 bases and J by 7 bases, leaving 15 bases between them. The CDR3 is 13 amino acids. In DNA form, the CDR3 reads TGTGCCAGTAGCCCCCAGGGGTTAGGTGAAGCTTTCTTT. This codes for CASSPQGLGEAFF.

The rearrangement uses TRBV5-1 and TRBJ1-1; a possible D gene is TRBD1 (5 bases). This CDR3 has 13 residues. Germline V gives CDR1 SGHRS, CDR2 YFSETQ. The V gene lost 0 bases and the J gene lost 7 bases, with 10 bases spanning the gap. DNA for the CDR3: TGCGCCAGCAGCTTGGTAGCTGGGGGTGAAGCTTTCTTT. The encoded protein is CASSLVAGGEAFF. Combining the CDR3 with reference TRBV5-1 and TRBJ1-1 gives the whole variable domain KAGVTQTPRYLIKTRGQQVTLSCSPISGHRSVSWYQQTPGQGLQFLFEYFSETQRNKGNFPGRFSGRQFSNSRSEMNVSTLELGDSALYLCASSLVAGGEAFFGQGTRLTVV.

The rearrangement uses TRBV2 and TRBJ2-5, with TRBD1 matching 11 bases. Germline V gene sequence: CDR1 SNHLY, CDR2 FYNNEI. The CDR3 is 16 residues long. V gave up 7 bases and J gave up 0 bases; unmatched junction bases: 7. The CDR3 region has the DNA TGTGCCAGCAATGATCGGGACAGGGGGTACCAAGAGACCCAGTACTTC. It translates to CASNDRDRGYQETQYF.

The CDR3 loop is CASSLAGGDLAFF. CDR3 DNA: TGTGCCAGCAGCTTGGCCGGGGGCGACTTGGCTTTCTTT. V is TRBV5-6 and J is TRBJ1-1; the D gene is possibly TRBD1 (6 bases). The V and J ends lost 0 bases and 11 bases respectively, with 14 bases between them. Per germline, CDR1 SGHDT and CDR2 YYEEEE. The CDR3 contains 13 residues.

The V call is TRBV11-2, the J call TRBJ2-7; D unresolved. Germline V CDR1 and CDR2: SGHAT, FQNNGV. This CDR3 contains 13 residues. Trimming took 0 bases from V and 5 from J, leaving 8 bases between them. CDR3 amino acids: CASSLDGTNEQYF. CDR3 nucleotide sequence: TGTGCCAGCAGCTTAGATGGTACCAACGAGCAGTACTTC.

The CDR3 nucleotides are TGTGCCAGCAGCCTACAGGGTCTGGGTGGCTACACCTTC. It encodes CASSLQGLGGYTF. This chain links TRBV6-1 with TRBJ1-2; the D gene is possibly TRBD1 (6 bases). Trimming stripped 6 bases from V and 7 bases from J, with 15 bases between. Germline V gene data show CDR1 as MNHNS and CDR2 as SASEGT. The CDR3 is 13 amino acids.

This sequence joins TRBV19 and TRBJ1-1; TRBD1 agrees at 7 bases. The CDR3 totals 14 residues. V lost 4 bases, J lost 4 bases, and 6 bases stayed unmatched. Germline values: CDR1 LNHDA, CDR2 SQIVND (reference sequence). This CDR3 is CASSTTGLGTEAFF. The CDR3 nucleotides are TGTGCCAGTAGTACGACAGGGCTTGGCACTGAAGCTTTCTTT. Using reference TRBV19 and TRBJ1-1 for the parts outside the CDR3, the full variable domain is DGGITQSPKYLFRKEGQNVTLSCEQNLNHDAMYWYRQDPGQGLRLIYYSQIVNDFQKGDIAEGYSVSREKKESFPLTVTSAQKNPTAFYLCASSTTGLGTEAFFGQGTRLTVV.

The V and J genes are TRBV11-3 and TRBJ2-1; a weak D match, TRBD1 (5 bases). The CDR3 totals 15 residues. Between the trimmed V and J ends, which lost 3 bases and 8 bases, there was a span of 17 bases. The germline CDR1 and CDR2 sequences are SGHNT and YENEEA. Here the CDR3 DNA reads TGTGCCAGCAGCTTTAGTCGGGCAGGGTTCGATGAGCAGTTCTTC. This encodes CASSFSRAGFDEQFF.

In this sample, this clone turned up once. The CDR3 loop reads CASSWGHDGYTF. CDR3 nucleotide sequence: TGTGCCAGCAGCTGGGGACACGATGGCTACACCTTC. The chain is built from TRBV5-6 and TRBJ1-2, with TRBD1 as a possible D gene (6 bases). Looked up from germline, CDR1 is SGHDT and CDR2 is YYEEEE. V lost 3 bases and J 6 bases, leaving 9 bases between the germline ends. This CDR3 spans 12 amino acids.

The chain joins TRBV28 to TRBJ1-2, with 9 nucleotides matching TRBD1. The length of the CDR3 is 19 residues. Per germline, CDR1 MDHEN and CDR2 SYDVKM. Trimming took 6 bases from V and 4 from J; bases not matched to a gene: 21. This CDR3 is CASSWNVPGQGWNPYGYTF. CDR3 nucleotides: TGTGCCAGCAGCTGGAACGTCCCGGGACAGGGTTGGAACCCCTATGGCTACACCTTC.

The chain combines TRBV5-1 with TRBJ2-6, with D hard to call. Between the trimmed V and J ends, which lost 5 bases and 3 bases, there was a span of 6 bases. The CDR3 consists of 13 residues. In germline, CDR1 is SGHRS, CDR2 YFSETQ. For the CDR3, the DNA is TGCGCCAGCAGTACGGTTGGGGCCAACGTCCTGACTTTC. Its protein is CASSTVGANVLTF. The full variable domain, rest sourced from reference TRBV5-1 and TRBJ2-6, is KAGVTQTPRYLIKTRGQQVTLSCSPISGHRSVSWYQQTPGQGLQFLFEYFSETQRNKGNFPGRFSGRQFSNSRSEMNVSTLELGDSALYLCASSTVGANVLTFGAGSRLTVL.

A few counts support this clone. V gene TRBV25-1 combines with J gene TRBJ1-1; D not resolved. The CDR3 loop spans 13 amino acids. V was trimmed by 8 bases and J by 3 bases, leaving 13 bases between them. The V gene's germline CDR1 is MGHDK and CDR2 SYGVNS. CDR3 nucleotides: TGTGCCAGCGCCCTACAAAGGGACACTGAAGCTTTCTTT. As protein: CASALQRDTEAFF.